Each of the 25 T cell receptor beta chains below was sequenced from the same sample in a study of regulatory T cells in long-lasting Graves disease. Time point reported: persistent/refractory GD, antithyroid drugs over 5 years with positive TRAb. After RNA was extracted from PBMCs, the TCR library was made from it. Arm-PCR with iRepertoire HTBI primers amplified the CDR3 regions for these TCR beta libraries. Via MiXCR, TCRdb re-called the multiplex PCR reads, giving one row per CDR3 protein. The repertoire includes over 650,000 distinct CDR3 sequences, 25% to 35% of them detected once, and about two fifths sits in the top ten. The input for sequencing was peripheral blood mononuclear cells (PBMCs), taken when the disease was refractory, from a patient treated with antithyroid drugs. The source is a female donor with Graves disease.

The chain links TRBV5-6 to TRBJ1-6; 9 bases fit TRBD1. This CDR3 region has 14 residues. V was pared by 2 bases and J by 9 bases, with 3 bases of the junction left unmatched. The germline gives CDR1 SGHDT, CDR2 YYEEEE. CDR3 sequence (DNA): TGTGCCAGCAGCTTCGGGACAGGGACTTCACCCCTCCACTTT. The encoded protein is CASSFGTGTSPLHF.

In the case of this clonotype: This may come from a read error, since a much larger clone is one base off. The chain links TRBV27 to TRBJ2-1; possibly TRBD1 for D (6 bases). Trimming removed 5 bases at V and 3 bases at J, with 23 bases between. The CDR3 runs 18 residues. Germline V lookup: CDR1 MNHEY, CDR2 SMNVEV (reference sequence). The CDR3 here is CASSTGTRDFVGYNEQFF. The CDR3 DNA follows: TGTGCCAGCAGTACCGGGACAAGGGATTTTGTTGGCTACAATGAGCAGTTCTTC.

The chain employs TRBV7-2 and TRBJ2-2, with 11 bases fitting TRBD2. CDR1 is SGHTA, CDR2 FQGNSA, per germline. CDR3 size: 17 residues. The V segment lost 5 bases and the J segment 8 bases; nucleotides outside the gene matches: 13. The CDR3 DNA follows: TGTGCCAGCAGCCTAACCGGGACTAGCGGTCCAATGGGGGAGCTGTTTTTT. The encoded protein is CASSLTGTSGPMGELFF.

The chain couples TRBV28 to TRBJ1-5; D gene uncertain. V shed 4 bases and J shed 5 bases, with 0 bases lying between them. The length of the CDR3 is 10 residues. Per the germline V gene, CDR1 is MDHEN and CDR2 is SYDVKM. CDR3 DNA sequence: TGTGCCAGCAGTTATCAGCCCCAGCATTTT. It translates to CASSYQPQHF.

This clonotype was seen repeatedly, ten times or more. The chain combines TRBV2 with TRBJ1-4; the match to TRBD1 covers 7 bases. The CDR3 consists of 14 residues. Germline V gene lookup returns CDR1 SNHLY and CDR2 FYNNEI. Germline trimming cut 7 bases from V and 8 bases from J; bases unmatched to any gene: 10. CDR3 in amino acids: CASNEQGRGEKLFF. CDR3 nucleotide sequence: TGTGCCAGCAACGAACAGGGGCGAGGGGAAAAACTGTTTTTT.

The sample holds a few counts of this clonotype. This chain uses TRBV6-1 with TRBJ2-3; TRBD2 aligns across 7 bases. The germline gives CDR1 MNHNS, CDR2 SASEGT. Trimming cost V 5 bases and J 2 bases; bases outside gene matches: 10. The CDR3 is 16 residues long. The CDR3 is CASSLSTSLNTDTQYF. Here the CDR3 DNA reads TGTGCCAGCAGTCTTTCGACTAGCCTAAACACAGATACGCAGTATTTT.

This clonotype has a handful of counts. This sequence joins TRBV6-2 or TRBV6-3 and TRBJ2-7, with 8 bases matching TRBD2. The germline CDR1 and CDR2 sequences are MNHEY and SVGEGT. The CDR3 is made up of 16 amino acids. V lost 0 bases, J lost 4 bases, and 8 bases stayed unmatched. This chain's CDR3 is CASSYSTSGSFYEQYF. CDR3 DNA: TGTGCCAGCAGTTACTCGACAAGCGGGAGTTTTTACGAGCAGTACTTC.

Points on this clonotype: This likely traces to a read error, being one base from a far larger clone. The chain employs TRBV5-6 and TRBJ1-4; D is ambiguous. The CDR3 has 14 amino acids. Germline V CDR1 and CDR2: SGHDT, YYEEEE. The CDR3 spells CASSTTTKNGKLFF. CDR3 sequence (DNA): TGTGCCAGCAGCACCACCACCAAAAATGGAAAACTGTTTTTT.

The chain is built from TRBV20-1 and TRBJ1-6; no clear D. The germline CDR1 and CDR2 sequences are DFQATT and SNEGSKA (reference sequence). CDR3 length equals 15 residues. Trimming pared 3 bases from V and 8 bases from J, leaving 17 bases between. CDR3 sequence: CSASIRVPEDSPLHF. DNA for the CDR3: TGCAGTGCTAGTATCCGGGTTCCGGAGGATTCACCCCTCCACTTT.

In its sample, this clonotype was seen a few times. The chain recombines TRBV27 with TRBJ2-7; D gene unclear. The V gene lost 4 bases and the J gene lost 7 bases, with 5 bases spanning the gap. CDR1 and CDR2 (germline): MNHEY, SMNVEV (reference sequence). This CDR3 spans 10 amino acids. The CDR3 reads CASSCGEQYF. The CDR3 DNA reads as TGTGCCAGCAGTTGCGGAGAGCAGTACTTC.

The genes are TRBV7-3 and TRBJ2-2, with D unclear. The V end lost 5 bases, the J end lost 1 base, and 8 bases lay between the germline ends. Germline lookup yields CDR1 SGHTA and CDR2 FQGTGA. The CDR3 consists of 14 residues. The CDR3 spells CASSPFMNTGELFF. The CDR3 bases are TGTGCCAGCAGCCCGTTTATGAACACCGGGGAGCTGTTTTTT.

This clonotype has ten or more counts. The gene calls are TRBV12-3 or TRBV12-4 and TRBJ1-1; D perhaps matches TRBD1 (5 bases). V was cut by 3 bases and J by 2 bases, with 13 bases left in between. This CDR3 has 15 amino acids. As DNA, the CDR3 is TGTGCCAGCAGTTTCGTGCGACAGAGAAACACTGAAGCTTTCTTT. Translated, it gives CASSFVRQRNTEAFF.

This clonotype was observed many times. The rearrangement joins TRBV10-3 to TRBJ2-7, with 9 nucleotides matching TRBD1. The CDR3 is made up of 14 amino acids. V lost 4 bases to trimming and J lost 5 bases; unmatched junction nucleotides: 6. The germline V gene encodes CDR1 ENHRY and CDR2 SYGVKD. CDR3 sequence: CAISVGQGSHEQYF. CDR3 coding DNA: TGTGCCATCAGTGTGGGACAGGGAAGCCACGAGCAGTACTTC.

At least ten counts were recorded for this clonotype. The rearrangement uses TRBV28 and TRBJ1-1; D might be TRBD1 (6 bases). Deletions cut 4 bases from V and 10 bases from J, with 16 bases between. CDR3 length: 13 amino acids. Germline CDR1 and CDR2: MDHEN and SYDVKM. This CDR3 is CASSSSQGRVAFF. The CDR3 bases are TGTGCCAGCAGTTCTAGCCAGGGGCGGGTAGCTTTCTTT.

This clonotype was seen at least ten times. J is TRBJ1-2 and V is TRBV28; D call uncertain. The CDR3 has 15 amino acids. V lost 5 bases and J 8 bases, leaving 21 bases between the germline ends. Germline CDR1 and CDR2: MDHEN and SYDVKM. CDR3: CASSPPHDTNGGYTF. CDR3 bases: TGTGCCAGCAGTCCTCCTCACGACACAAACGGGGGCTACACCTTC.

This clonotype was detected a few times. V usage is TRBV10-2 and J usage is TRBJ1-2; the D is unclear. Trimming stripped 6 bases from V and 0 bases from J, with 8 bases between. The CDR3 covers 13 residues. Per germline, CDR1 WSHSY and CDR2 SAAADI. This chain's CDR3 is CASRPAANYGYTF. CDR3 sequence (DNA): TGCGCCAGCAGGCCGGCCGCTAACTATGGCTACACCTTC.

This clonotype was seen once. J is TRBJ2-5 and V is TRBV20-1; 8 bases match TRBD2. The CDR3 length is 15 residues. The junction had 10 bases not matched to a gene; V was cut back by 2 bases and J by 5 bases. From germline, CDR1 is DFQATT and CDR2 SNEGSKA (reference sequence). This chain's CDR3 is CSARRPRLAMETQYF. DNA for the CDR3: TGCAGTGCTAGACGACCCCGACTAGCGATGGAGACCCAGTACTTC.

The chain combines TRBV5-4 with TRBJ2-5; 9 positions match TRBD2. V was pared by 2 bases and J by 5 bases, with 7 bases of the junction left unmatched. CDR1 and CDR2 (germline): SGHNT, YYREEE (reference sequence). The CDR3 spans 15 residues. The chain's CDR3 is CASSFPAGGEETQYF. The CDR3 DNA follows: TGTGCCAGCAGCTTTCCAGCGGGAGGAGAGGAGACCCAGTACTTC.

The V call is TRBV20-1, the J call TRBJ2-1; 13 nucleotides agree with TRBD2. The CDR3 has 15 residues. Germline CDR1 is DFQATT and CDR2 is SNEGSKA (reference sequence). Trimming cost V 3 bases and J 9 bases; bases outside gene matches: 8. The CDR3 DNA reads TGCAGTGCTAGCGGGACTAGCGGGATATCGTTTGAGCAGTTCTTC. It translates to CSASGTSGISFEQFF.

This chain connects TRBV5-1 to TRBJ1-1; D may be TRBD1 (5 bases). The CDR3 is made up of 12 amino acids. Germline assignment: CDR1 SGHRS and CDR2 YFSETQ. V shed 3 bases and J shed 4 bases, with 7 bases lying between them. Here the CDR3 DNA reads TGCGCCAGCAGCTCACAGGTCACTGAAGCTTTCTTT. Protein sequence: CASSSQVTEAFF.

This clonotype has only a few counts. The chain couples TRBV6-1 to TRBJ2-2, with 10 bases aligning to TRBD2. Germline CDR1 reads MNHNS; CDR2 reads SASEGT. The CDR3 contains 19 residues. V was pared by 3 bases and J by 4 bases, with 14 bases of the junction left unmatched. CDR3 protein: CASSEMRKKGLASTGELFF. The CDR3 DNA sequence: TGTGCCAGCAGTGAGATGAGGAAGAAGGGACTAGCGTCCACCGGGGAGCTGTTTTTT.

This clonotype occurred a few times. Here the CDR3 reads CASSLQGGGEKLFF. DNA for the CDR3: TGTGCCAGCAGCCTACAGGGGGGTGGTGAAAAACTGTTTTTT. The chain is built from TRBV3-1 and TRBJ1-4; 8 nucleotides align to TRBD1. With 4 bases clipped from V and 7 bases from J, the junction kept 5 bases outside the gene matches. This CDR3 has 14 amino acids. CDR1 is LGHDT and CDR2 is YNNKEL in the germline V gene (reference sequence).

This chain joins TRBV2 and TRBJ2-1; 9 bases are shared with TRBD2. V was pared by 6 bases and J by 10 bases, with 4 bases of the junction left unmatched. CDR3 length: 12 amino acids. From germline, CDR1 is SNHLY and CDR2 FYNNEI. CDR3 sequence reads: CASRGLAGEQFF. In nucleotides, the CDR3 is TGTGCCAGCAGGGGACTAGCTGGCGAGCAGTTCTTC.

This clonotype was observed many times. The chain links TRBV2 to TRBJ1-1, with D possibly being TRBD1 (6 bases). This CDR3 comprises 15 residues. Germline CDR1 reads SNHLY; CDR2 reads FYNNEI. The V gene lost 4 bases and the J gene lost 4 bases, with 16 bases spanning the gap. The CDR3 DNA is TGTGCCAGCAGTGCCCCAACAGGGTTCGCCACTGAAGCTTTCTTT. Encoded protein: CASSAPTGFATEAFF.

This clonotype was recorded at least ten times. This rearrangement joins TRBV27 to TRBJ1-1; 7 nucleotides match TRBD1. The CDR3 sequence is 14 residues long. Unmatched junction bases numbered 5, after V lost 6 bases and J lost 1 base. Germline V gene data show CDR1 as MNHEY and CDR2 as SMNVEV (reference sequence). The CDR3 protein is CASRRQGGNTEAFF. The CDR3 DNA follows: TGTGCCAGCAGGAGACAGGGCGGGAACACTGAAGCTTTCTTT.